These 3 T cell receptor beta chains share one sample of origin, sequenced in a study of shared clonotypes between healthy human individuals. Sequencing used immunoSEQ multiplex PCR; TCRdb keeps in-frame clones, though not all of them. The sample yields approximately 2.5 million clones, 90% to 95% seen once. The sample consisted of naive CD4+ T cells from PBMCs. Subset given: CD45RA+ positively selected. These receptors originate from a young man in good health. Some clones in this sample may be carry-over from other donors' samples.

This clone was found a few times. This rearrangement joins TRBV6-5 to TRBJ1-4, with 10 bases aligning to TRBD1. The J segment lost 8 bases and the V segment lost 0 bases, leaving 3 bases of the junction unmatched. The CDR3 is 15 residues long. Germline lookup yields CDR1 MNHEY and CDR2 SVGAGI. The CDR3 loop reads CASSYSTGGGEKLFF. The CDR3 nucleotides are TGTGCCAGCAGTTACTCGACAGGGGGCGGGGAAAAACTGTTTTTT.

The chain couples TRBV21-1 to TRBJ1-5. TRBV21-1 is shown as a pseudogene. This CDR3 comprises 15 residues. The CDR3 here is CASRSRRGAWQPQHF. The CDR3 nucleotides read TGTGCCAGCAGGTCCCGTCGGGGCGCGTGGCAGCCCCAGCATTTT.

This clone was detected once. This chain links TRBV11-2 with TRBJ2-4; 10 bases map to TRBD2. In germline, CDR1 is SGHAT, CDR2 FQNNGV. Unmatched junction bases numbered 12, after V lost 5 bases and J lost 8 bases. This CDR3 comprises 16 residues. The CDR3 region is CASSDPSGSGMDIQYF. The CDR3 DNA reads as TGTGCCAGCAGCGACCCTAGCGGGAGCGGTATGGACATTCAGTACTTC.